A selection of T cell receptor beta chains follows, all from one sample in a study of tumour-infiltrating T cells in Burkitt lymphoma. Clones were read by immunoSEQ multiplex PCR, and TCRdb kept only the in-frame ones, dropping some. Here the sample spans 11,000 to 15,000 clones, approximately 29% being singletons. Sequencing input: tumor tissue. The origin of the receptors is a human donor with diffuse large B-cell lymphoma. Both conserved end residues are part of each CDR3. A D gene is named only where the DNA matches it firmly. A row's size may be missing; if present it is once, few, many or a size class.

D	V	size	J	CDR3	DNA
TRBD1	TRBV28	few	TRBJ1-2	CASSTGTDLANYGYTF	TGTGCCAGCAGCACCGGGACAGACCTCGCTAACTATGGCTACACCTTC
.	TRBV7-9	medium-sized	TRBJ1-1	CASSLVFSVTEAFF	TGTGCCAGCAGCTTAGTCTTCTCGGTCACTGAAGCTTTCTTT
.	TRBV5-1	.	TRBJ2-5	CASSSQPQETQYF	TGCGCCAGCAGCTCCCAACCGCAAGAGACCCAGTACTTC
.	TRBV28	few	TRBJ2-5	CASGPGTQETQYF	TGTGCCAGCGGTCCGGGGACCCAAGAGACCCAGTACTTC
.	TRBV10-1	.	TRBJ2-5	CASSETGSKTQYF	TGCGCCAGCAGCGAGACAGGTTCCAAGACCCAGTACTTC
TRBD2	TRBV2	.	TRBJ2-7	CASSALAGGPGNEQYF	TGTGCCAGCAGTGCACTAGCGGGAGGGCCTGGAAACGAGCAGTACTTC
.	TRBV5-4	few	TRBJ1-3	CASSSGSSPGNTIYF	TGTGCCAGCAGCTCGGGATCATCCCCTGGAAACACCATATATTTT
.	TRBV11-2	.	TRBJ1-1	CASSLEGRRNTEAFF	TGTGCCAGCAGCTTAGAGGGCAGGCGGAACACTGAAGCTTTCTTT
TRBD1	TRBV10-3	few	TRBJ2-5	CAISEAAGGATQYF	TGTGCCATCAGTGAGGCGGCAGGGGGCGCGACCCAGTACTTC
.	TRBV7-9	.	TRBJ2-5	CASSFRVQETQYF	TGTGCCAGCAGCTTCAGGGTCCAAGAGACCCAGTACTTC
.	TRBV6-1	.	TRBJ2-2	CASRGWLTTAGELFF	TGTGCCAGCAGGGGGTGGCTAACCACGGCCGGGGAGCTGTTTTTT
TRBD1	TRBV10-2	few	TRBJ1-2	CASSASTGGHYGYTF	TGCGCCAGCAGTGCATCGACAGGGGGGCACTATGGCTACACCTTC
.	TRBV30	few	TRBJ2-7	CAWSRTEQYF	TGTGCCTGGAGCCGCACCGAGCAGTACTTC
.	TRBV2	few	TRBJ2-2	CASRPSVVGTGELFF	TGTGCCAGCAGGCCCAGCGTTGTAGGCACCGGGGAGCTGTTTTTT
TRBD1	TRBV30	.	TRBJ2-1	CAWSGGQGLGGSSYNEQFF	TGTGCCTGGAGTGGAGGACAGGGTTTGGGTGGGAGCTCCTACAATGAGCAGTTCTTC
.	TRBV18	medium-sized	TRBJ1-4	CASSPRQIATNEKLFF	TGTGCCAGCTCACCTAGGCAGATTGCAACTAATGAAAAACTGTTTTTT
.	TRBV11-2	.	TRBJ1-3	CASSLSSEGHTIYF	TGTGCCAGCAGCTTATCATCCGAGGGGCACACCATATATTTT
.	TRBV6-4	few	TRBJ1-2	CASSDTINRAGGYTF	TGTGCCAGCAGTGACACGATAAACAGGGCCGGTGGCTACACCTTC
TRBD2	TRBV28	.	TRBJ2-7	CACTSGSSYEQYF	TGTGCCTGCACTAGCGGTAGCTCCTACGAGCAGTACTTC
.	TRBV7-9	once	TRBJ2-2	CASSFDTNTGELFF	TGTGCCAGCAGCTTCGACACGAACACCGGGGAGCTGTTTTTT
TRBD2	TRBV18	.	TRBJ2-1	CASSPSSGRAHEQFF	TGTGCCAGCTCACCATCTAGCGGGAGGGCCCATGAGCAGTTCTTC
.	TRBV29-1	.	TRBJ2-3	CSVEVQSADTQYF	TGCAGCGTTGAGGTCCAGAGCGCAGATACGCAGTATTTT